A single T cell receptor beta chain is shown here with its context. Its antigen is not identified. This sample was included in a study of shared clonotypes between healthy human individuals. Turning to the study itself: The study enrolled a couple of women and a few men aged 18 to 49.

Findings and caveats of the study: Blood was the sole source, and tissue repertoires probably differ.

The protocol was immunoSEQ multiplex PCR, while the TCRdb copy is restricted to in-frame clones and leaves out a portion. In the table there are 980,000 or so clones, more than 75% of which are singletons. CDR3 length equals 12 residues. V was shortened by 6 bases and J by 4 bases, with 9 bases between the two germline ends. The germline V gene has CDR1 ENHRY and CDR2 SYGVKD. The gene calls are TRBV10-3 and TRBJ2-5; D call uncertain. Sequences were obtained from memory CD4+ T cells sorted from blood. As to subset: CD45RA-negative fraction. The receptor's source is a young man in good health. The CDR3 DNA is TGTGCCATCAGCGCCAACTCAGAGACCCAGTACTTC. This gives the protein CAISANSETQYF.